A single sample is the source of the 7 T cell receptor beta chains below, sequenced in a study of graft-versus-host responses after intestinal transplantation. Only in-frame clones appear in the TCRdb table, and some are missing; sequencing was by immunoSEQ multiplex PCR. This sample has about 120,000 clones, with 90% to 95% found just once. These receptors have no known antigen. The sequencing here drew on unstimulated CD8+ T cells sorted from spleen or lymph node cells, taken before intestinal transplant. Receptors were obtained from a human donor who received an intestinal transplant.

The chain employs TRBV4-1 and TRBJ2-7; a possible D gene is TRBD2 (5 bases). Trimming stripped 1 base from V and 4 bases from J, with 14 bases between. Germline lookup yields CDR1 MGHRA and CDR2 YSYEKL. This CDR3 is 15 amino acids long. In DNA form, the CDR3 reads TGCGCCAGCAGCCAAGGGAGGACGGATCAATACGAGCAGTACTTC. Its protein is CASSQGRTDQYEQYF.

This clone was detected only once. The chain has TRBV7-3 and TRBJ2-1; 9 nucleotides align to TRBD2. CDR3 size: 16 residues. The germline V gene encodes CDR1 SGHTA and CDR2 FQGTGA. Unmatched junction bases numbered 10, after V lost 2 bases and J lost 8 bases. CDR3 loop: CASSLGGRALNYEQFF. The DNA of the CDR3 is TGTGCCAGCAGCTTAGGCGGGAGGGCCTTGAATTATGAGCAGTTCTTC.

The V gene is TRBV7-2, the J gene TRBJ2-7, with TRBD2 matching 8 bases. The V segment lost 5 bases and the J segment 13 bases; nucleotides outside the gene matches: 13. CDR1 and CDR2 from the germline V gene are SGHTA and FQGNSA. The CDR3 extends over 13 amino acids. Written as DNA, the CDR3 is TGTGCCAGCAGCCCCGTAACGGGAGGGCCTGTATACTTC. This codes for CASSPVTGGPVYF.

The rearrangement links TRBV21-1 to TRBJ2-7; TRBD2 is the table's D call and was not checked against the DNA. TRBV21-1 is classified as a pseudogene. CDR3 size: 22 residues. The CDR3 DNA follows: TGTGCCAGCAGCCCGCGACAGGCGGGAGTCTCCGTGTCTGCGGGAGAATCCTACGAGCAGTACTTC. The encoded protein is CASSPRQAGVSVSAGESYEQYF.

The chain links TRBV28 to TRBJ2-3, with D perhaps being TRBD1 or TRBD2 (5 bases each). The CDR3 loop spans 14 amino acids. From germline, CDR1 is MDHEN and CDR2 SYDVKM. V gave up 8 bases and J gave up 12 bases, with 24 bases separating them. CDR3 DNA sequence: TGTGCCAGCGGGGAGCCGGGGCTCTTGAAAACCCAGTATTTT. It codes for CASGEPGLLKTQYF. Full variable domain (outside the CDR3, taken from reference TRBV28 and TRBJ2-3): DVKVTQSSRYLVKRTGEKVFLECVQDMDHENMFWYRQDPGLGLRLIYFSYDVKMKEKGDIPEGYSVSREKKERFSLILESASTNQTSMYLCASGEPGLLKTQYFGPGTRLTVL.

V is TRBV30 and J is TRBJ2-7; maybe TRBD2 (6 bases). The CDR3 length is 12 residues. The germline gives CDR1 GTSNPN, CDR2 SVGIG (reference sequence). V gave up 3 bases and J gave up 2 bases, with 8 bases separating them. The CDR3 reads CAWREGPYEQYF. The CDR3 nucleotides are TGTGCCTGGAGGGAGGGACCCTACGAGCAGTACTTC.

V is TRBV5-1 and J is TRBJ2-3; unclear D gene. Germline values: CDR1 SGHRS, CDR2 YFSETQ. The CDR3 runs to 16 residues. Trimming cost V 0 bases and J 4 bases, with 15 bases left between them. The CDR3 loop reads CASSLGFTSGPDTQYF. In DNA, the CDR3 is TGCGCCAGCAGCTTGGGGTTCACGTCCGGCCCAGATACGCAGTATTTT.